This TCR beta chain is drawn from a study of shared clonotypes between healthy human individuals. Study information: Donors consisted of a couple of women and a few men between 18 and 49. For every donor, three CD4 naive, three CD4 memory, two CD8 naive and one CD8 memory plates were used. Overall study findings and caveats: Richness estimates generally favored naive over memory subsets. Some clonotypes were shared by all four sorted-subset donors, while others were not shared. The non-shared ones had lower generation probabilities than the shared ones.

As regards this clone: Its antigen is not identified.

TCRdb keeps only in-frame clones here, not all; method: immunoSEQ multiplex PCR. The sample includes around 1.1 million clones, 75% to 85% of them seen just once. Trimming took 6 bases from V and 3 from J; bases not matched to a gene: 10. From germline, CDR1 is LNHDA and CDR2 SQIVND (reference sequence). This CDR3 spans 16 amino acids. Sample: memory CD4+ T cells from PBMCs. Subset in this sample: CD45RA-negative fraction. The rearrangement uses TRBV19 and TRBJ1-5; the match to TRBD1 covers 8 bases. The sequence was obtained from a man between 18 and 29 years old in good health. Some clones in this sample may be carry-over from other donors' samples. CDR3 sequence (DNA): TGTGCCAGTAGAATCACACACCAGGGGGCCAATCAGCCCCAGCATTTT. Amino acids: CASRITHQGANQPQHF.